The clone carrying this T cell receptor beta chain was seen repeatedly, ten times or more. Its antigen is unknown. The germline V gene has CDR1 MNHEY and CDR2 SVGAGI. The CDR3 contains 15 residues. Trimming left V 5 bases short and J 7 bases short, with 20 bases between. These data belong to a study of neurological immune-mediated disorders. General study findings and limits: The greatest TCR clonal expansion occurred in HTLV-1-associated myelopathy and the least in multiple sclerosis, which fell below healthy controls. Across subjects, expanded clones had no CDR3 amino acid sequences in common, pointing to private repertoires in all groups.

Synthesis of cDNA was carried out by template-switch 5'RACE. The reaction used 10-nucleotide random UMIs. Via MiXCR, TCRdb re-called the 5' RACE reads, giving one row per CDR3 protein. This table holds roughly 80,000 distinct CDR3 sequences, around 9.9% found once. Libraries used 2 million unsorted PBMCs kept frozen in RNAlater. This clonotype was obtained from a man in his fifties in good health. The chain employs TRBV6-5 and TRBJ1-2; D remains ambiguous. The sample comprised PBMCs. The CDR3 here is CASSKPGSGIGGYTF. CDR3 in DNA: TGTGCCAGCAGTAAGCCTGGGAGTGGAATAGGTGGCTACACCTTC.